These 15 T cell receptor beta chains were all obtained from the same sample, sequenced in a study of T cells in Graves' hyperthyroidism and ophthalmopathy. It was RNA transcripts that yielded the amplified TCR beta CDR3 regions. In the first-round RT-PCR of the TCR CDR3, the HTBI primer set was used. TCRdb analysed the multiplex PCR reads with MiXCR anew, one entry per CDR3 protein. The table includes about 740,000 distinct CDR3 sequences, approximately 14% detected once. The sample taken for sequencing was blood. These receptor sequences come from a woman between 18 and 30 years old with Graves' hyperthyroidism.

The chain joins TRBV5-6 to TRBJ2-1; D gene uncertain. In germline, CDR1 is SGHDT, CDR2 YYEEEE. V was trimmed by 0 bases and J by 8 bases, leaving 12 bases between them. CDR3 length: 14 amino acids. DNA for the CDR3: TGTGCCAGCAGCTTGGGACACCGAATGGATGAGCAGTTCTTC. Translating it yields CASSLGHRMDEQFF. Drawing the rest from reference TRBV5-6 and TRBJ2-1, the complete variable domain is DAGVTQSPTHLIKTRGQQVTLRCSPKSGHDTVSWYQQALGQGPQFIFQYYEEEERQRGNFPDRFSGHQFPNYSSELNVNALLLGDSALYLCASSLGHRMDEQFFGPGTRLTVL.

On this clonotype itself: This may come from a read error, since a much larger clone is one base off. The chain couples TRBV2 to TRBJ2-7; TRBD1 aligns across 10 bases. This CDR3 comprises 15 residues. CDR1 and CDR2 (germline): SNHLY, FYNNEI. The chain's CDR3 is CASSEDRGRFHEQYF. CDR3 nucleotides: TGTGCCAGCAGCGAAGACAGGGGGCGCTTTCATGAGCAGTACTTC. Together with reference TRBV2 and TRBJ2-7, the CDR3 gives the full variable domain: EPEVTQTPSHQVTQMGQEVILRCVPISNHLYFYWYRQILGQKVEFLVSFYNNEISEKSEIFDDQFSVERPDGSNFTLKIRSTKLEDSAMYFCASSEDRGRFHEQYFGPGTRLTVT.

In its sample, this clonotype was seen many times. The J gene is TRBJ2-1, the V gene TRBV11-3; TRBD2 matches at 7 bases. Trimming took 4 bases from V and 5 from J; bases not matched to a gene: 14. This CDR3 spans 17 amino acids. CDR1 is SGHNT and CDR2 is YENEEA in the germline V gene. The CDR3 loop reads CASSYPWGGSVNNEQFF. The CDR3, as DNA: TGTGCCAGCAGCTACCCATGGGGCGGGAGTGTTAACAATGAGCAGTTCTTC.

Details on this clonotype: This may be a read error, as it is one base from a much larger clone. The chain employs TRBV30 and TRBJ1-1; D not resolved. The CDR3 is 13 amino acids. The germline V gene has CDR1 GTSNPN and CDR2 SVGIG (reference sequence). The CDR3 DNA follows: TGTGCCTGGAGTGTAACCCTGAACACTGAAGCTCTCTTT. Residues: CAWSVTLNTEALF.

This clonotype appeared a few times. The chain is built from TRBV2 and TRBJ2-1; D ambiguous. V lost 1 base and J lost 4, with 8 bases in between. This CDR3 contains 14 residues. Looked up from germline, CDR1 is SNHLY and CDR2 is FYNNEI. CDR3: CASSEGIGYNEQFF. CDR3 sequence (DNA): TGTGCCAGCAGTGAAGGAATAGGTTACAATGAGCAGTTCTTC.

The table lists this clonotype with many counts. CDR3 sequence (DNA): TGTGCCAGTTCTTCAATGCCAAACACTGAAGCTTTCTTT. Translating it yields CASSSMPNTEAFF. The genes are TRBV6-1 and TRBJ1-1; D gene unclear. The CDR3 loop spans 13 amino acids. V was pared by 9 bases and J by 2 bases, with 13 bases between. Germline V gives CDR1 MNHNS, CDR2 SASEGT.

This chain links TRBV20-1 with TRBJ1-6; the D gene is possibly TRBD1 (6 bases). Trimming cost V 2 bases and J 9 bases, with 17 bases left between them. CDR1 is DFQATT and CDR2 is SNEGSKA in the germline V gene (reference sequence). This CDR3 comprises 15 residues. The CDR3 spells CSARKGGRGSSPLHF. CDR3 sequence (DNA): TGCAGTGCTAGAAAGGGGGGGCGGGGGAGTTCACCCCTCCACTTT.

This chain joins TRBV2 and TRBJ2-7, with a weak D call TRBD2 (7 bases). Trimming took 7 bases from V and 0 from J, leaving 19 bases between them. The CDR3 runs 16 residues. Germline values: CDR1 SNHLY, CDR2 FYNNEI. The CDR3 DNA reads TGTGCCAGCACCCAGGGGCGGGGGCGGCGCTCCTACGAGCAGTACTTC. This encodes CASTQGRGRRSYEQYF.

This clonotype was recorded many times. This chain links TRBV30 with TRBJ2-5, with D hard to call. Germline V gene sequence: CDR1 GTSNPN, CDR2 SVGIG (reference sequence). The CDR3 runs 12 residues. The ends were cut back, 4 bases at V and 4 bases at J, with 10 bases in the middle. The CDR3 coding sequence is TGTGCCTGGACAAACTCCGGAGAGACCCAGTACTTC. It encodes CAWTNSGETQYF. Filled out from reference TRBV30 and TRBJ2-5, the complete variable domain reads SQTIHQWPATLVQPVGSPLSLECTVEGTSNPNLYWYRQAAGRGLQLLFYSVGIGQISSEVPQNLSASRPQDRQFILSSKKLLLSDSGFYLCAWTNSGETQYFGPGTRLLVL.

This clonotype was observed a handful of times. The CDR3 loop reads CATSRDGGGPPNYGYTF. CDR3 in DNA: TGTGCCACCAGCAGAGATGGCGGGGGCCCACCTAACTATGGCTACACCTTC. The chain employs TRBV15 and TRBJ1-2; D may be TRBD1 (6 bases). V dropped 0 bases and J dropped 0 bases, with 14 bases sitting between them. In germline, CDR1 is LNHNV, CDR2 YYDKDF (reference sequence). The CDR3 contains 17 residues.

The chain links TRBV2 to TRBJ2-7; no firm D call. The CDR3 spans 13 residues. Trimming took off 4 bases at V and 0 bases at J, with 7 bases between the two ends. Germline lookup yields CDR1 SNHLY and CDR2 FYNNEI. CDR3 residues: CASSGDTSYEQYF. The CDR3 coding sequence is TGTGCCAGCAGTGGAGACACCTCCTACGAGCAGTACTTC.

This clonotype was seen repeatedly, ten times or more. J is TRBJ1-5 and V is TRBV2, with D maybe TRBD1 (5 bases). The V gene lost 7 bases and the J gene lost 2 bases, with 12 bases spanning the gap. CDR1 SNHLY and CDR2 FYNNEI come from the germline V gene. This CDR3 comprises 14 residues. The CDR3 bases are TGTGCCAGCACCATCCGGGACGGCAATCAGCCCCAGCATTTT. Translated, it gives CASTIRDGNQPQHF.

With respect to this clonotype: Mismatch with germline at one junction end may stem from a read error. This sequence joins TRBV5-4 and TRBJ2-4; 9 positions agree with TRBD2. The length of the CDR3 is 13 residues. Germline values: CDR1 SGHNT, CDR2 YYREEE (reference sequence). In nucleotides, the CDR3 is TGTGCCAGCAGATTGGCGGGGGGGAACATTCAGTACTTC. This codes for CASRLAGGNIQYF.

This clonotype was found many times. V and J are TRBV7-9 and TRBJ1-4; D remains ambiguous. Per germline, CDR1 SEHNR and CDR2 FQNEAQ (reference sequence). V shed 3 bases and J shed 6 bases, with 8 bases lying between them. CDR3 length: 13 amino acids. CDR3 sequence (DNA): TGTGCCAGCAGCTTCGGAAAAGATGAAAAACTGTTTTTT. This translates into CASSFGKDEKLFF.

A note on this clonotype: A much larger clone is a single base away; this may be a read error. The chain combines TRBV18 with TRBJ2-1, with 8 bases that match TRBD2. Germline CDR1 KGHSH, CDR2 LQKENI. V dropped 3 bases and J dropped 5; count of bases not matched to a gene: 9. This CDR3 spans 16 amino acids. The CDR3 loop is CASSPLGLGSNNEQFF. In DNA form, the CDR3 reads TGTGCCAGCTCACCCTTGGGACTAGGCTCAAACAATGAGCAGTTCTTC.